The 23 T cell receptor beta chains given below trace back to one sample, sequenced in a study of T cell changes during pregnancy in multiple sclerosis. Sequenced by immunoSEQ multiplex PCR; TCRdb stores in-frame clones only, minus some. The data show 35,000 to 45,000 clones, roughly 90% seen once. Material: peripheral blood, obtained in the second trimester of pregnancy. These receptors originate from a female donor in good health, enrolled as a control in a pregnancy study.

This clone was found once. The V and J genes are TRBV27 and TRBJ1-2; 7 bases are a match to TRBD1. Germline trimming cut 0 bases from V and 4 bases from J; bases unmatched to any gene: 8. This CDR3 is 16 amino acids long. Germline loops: CDR1 MNHEY, CDR2 SMNVEV (reference sequence). The CDR3 sequence: CASSLSSTGSGYGYTF. The CDR3 bases are TGTGCCAGCAGTTTATCATCGACAGGGTCGGGCTATGGCTACACCTTC.

The V and J genes are TRBV30 and TRBJ2-1; TRBD2 agrees at 13 bases. In germline, CDR1 is GTSNPN, CDR2 SVGIG (reference sequence). CDR3 length equals 16 residues. Trimming at V came to 1 base and at J to 3 bases, leaving 3 bases not matched to a gene. The CDR3 sequence is CAWSGTSGGGYNEQFF. CDR3 coding DNA: TGTGCCTGGAGTGGGACTAGCGGGGGAGGCTACAATGAGCAGTTCTTC.

This clone was seen just once. J is TRBJ1-2 and V is TRBV7-9, with TRBD1 matching over 9 bases. The CDR3 extends over 16 amino acids. The V segment lost 2 bases and the J segment 2 bases; nucleotides outside the gene matches: 6. Per germline, CDR1 SEHNR and CDR2 FQNEAQ (reference sequence). This chain's CDR3 is CASSLPAQGANYGYTF. The CDR3 DNA is TGTGCCAGCAGCTTACCCGCACAGGGGGCGAACTATGGCTACACCTTC. Complete variable domain (other parts from reference TRBV7-9 and TRBJ1-2): DTGVSQNPRHKITKRGQNVTFRCDPISEHNRLYWYRQTLGQGPEFLTYFQNEAQLEKSRLLSDRFSAERPKGSFSTLEIQRTEQGDSAMYLCASSLPAQGANYGYTFGSGTRLTVV.

In its sample, this clone was seen a few times. The rearrangement links TRBV30 to TRBJ1-2; D might be TRBD1 (6 bases). The V gene's germline CDR1 is GTSNPN and CDR2 SVGIG (reference sequence). V was clipped by 3 bases and J by 5 bases, with 10 bases between them. This CDR3 has 12 amino acids. CDR3 sequence: CAWSPGEYGYTF. CDR3 nucleotide sequence: TGTGCCTGGAGCCCAGGGGAGTATGGCTACACCTTC.

The chain links TRBV6-5 to TRBJ2-1; D remains ambiguous. V was clipped by 3 bases and J by 6 bases, with 18 bases between them. Germline CDR1 reads MNHEY; CDR2 reads SVGAGI. The CDR3 is 16 amino acids. Written as DNA, the CDR3 is TGTGCCAGCAGTTATGGTCCCCCAAAGCGCCCCAATGAGCAGTTCTTC. Translated, it gives CASSYGPPKRPNEQFF.

The J gene is TRBJ1-5, the V gene TRBV19; D is perhaps TRBD1 (5 bases). CDR1 and CDR2 (germline): LNHDA, SQIVND (reference sequence). The CDR3 is 14 amino acids. The V end lost 1 base, the J end lost 7 bases, and 11 bases lay between the germline ends. The CDR3 nucleotides read TGTGCCAGTAGTATAGGGGGGGGGAGCCAGCCCCAGCATTTT. Amino acids: CASSIGGGSQPQHF. Together with reference TRBV19 and TRBJ1-5, the CDR3 gives the full variable domain: DGGITQSPKYLFRKEGQNVTLSCEQNLNHDAMYWYRQDPGQGLRLIYYSQIVNDFQKGDIAEGYSVSREKKESFPLTVTSAQKNPTAFYLCASSIGGGSQPQHFGDGTRLSIL.

The V gene is TRBV19, the J gene TRBJ2-7, with a weak D call TRBD1 (5 bases). V was shortened by 8 bases and J by 0 bases, with 11 bases between the two germline ends. The germline CDR1 and CDR2 sequences are LNHDA and SQIVND (reference sequence). The CDR3 loop spans 13 amino acids. CDR3 loop: CASSLGVSYEQYF. Here the CDR3 DNA reads TGTGCCAGTTCATTAGGGGTCTCCTACGAGCAGTACTTC.

The CDR3 spells CASSLGSRVTEAFF. The CDR3 DNA is TGTGCCAGCAGCTTAGGGTCCCGGGTCACTGAAGCTTTCTTT. J is TRBJ1-1 and V is TRBV7-9; D call uncertain. From germline, CDR1 is SEHNR and CDR2 FQNEAQ (reference sequence). V was cut by 1 base and J by 4 bases, with 10 bases left in between. The CDR3 covers 14 residues.

The chain couples TRBV5-1 to TRBJ2-7, with 9 bases fitting TRBD1. V dropped 3 bases and J dropped 2; count of bases not matched to a gene: 3. This CDR3 has 14 residues. In germline, CDR1 is SGHRS, CDR2 YFSETQ. The CDR3 DNA is TGCGCCAGCAGCTCACGGACAGGGGCCTACGAGCAGTACTTC. It yields the protein CASSSRTGAYEQYF.

The J gene is TRBJ2-5, the V gene TRBV9; D is undetermined. Germline lookup yields CDR1 SGDLS and CDR2 YYNGEE. The CDR3 runs to 13 residues. V was pared by 0 bases and J by 2 bases, with 5 bases between. For the CDR3, the DNA is TGTGCCAGCAGCGTAGGGGCGCAAGAGACCCAGTACTTC. Its protein is CASSVGAQETQYF.

V gene TRBV7-9 combines with J gene TRBJ2-5, with 8 bases matching TRBD2. Unmatched junction bases numbered 3, after V lost 5 bases and J lost 1 base. Germline lookup yields CDR1 SEHNR and CDR2 FQNEAQ (reference sequence). The CDR3 extends over 14 amino acids. As DNA, the CDR3 is TGTGCCAGCAGCCCTAGCGGGTTCCAAGAGACCCAGTACTTC. It is translated as CASSPSGFQETQYF.

The rearrangement links TRBV4-3 to TRBJ2-3; 12 bases match TRBD2. The CDR3 is made up of 18 amino acids. With V trimmed by 4 bases and J by 4 bases, 12 bases remained unmatched. Germline CDR1 and CDR2: LGHNA and YSLEER. The CDR3 protein is CASSLSPLLAGGADTQYF. The CDR3 nucleotides are TGCGCCAGCAGCCTCAGCCCCTTACTAGCGGGGGGCGCAGATACGCAGTATTTT.

The CDR3 DNA sequence: TGCAGTAGACTAGCCACAGATACGCAGTATTTT. Amino acids: CSRLATDTQYF. The V call is TRBV20-1, the J call TRBJ2-3, with 7 nucleotides matching TRBD2. V lost 8 bases and J lost 2; bases outside the gene matches: 1. The CDR3 is 11 amino acids. CDR1 DFQATT and CDR2 SNEGSKA come from the germline V gene (reference sequence).

V is TRBV5-1 and J is TRBJ2-1; D might be TRBD2 (5 bases). The V gene lost 2 bases and the J gene lost 7 bases, with 7 bases spanning the gap. This CDR3 has 12 residues. Germline V gene sequence: CDR1 SGHRS, CDR2 YFSETQ. The CDR3 loop is CASSFGVNEQFF. The CDR3 coding sequence is TGCGCCAGCAGCTTCGGGGTGAATGAGCAGTTCTTC. Filled out from reference TRBV5-1 and TRBJ2-1, the complete variable domain reads KAGVTQTPRYLIKTRGQQVTLSCSPISGHRSVSWYQQTPGQGLQFLFEYFSETQRNKGNFPGRFSGRQFSNSRSEMNVSTLELGDSALYLCASSFGVNEQFFGPGTRLTVL.

CDR3: CASSPSGRAEVHEQYF. CDR3 coding DNA: TGCGCCAGCAGTCCAAGCGGGAGGGCCGAAGTGCACGAGCAGTACTTC. The V call is TRBV10-1, the J call TRBJ2-7, with 10 bases identical to TRBD2. The CDR3 loop spans 16 amino acids. Germline V CDR1 and CDR2: WNHNN, SYGVQD (reference sequence). V lost 5 bases, J lost 5 bases, and 12 bases stayed unmatched.

V is TRBV5-1 and J is TRBJ2-7; D is undetermined. Germline V lookup: CDR1 SGHRS, CDR2 YFSETQ. Deletions cut 0 bases from V and 4 bases from J, with 8 bases between. The length of the CDR3 is 13 residues. The CDR3 loop reads CASSLDGGYEQYF. The CDR3, as DNA: TGCGCCAGCAGCTTGGACGGCGGATACGAGCAGTACTTC.

The V and J genes are TRBV27 and TRBJ1-5; TRBD1 matches at 9 bases. V shed 5 bases and J 6 bases; nucleotides not matched to a gene: 14. Germline V lookup: CDR1 MNHEY, CDR2 SMNVEV (reference sequence). The CDR3 totals 17 residues. The CDR3, as DNA: TGTGCCAGCAGTCAAGGGACAGGGATAAATGGCGGTCAGCCCCAGCATTTT. Translated: CASSQGTGINGGQPQHF.

This clone was seen once. This CDR3 is CASSLVAGSYEQYF. The CDR3 coding sequence is TGTGCCAGCAGCTTAGTAGCGGGGTCCTACGAGCAGTACTTC. V usage is TRBV7-8 and J usage is TRBJ2-7; 8 nucleotides line up with TRBD2. Trimming removed 1 base from V and 1 base from J; junction bases left unmatched: 0. In germline, CDR1 is SGHVS, CDR2 FQNEAQ. The CDR3 runs to 14 residues.

J is TRBJ1-5 and V is TRBV2; D gene uncertain. Germline CDR1 is SNHLY and CDR2 is FYNNEI. V was pared by 6 bases and J by 5 bases, with 17 bases between. The CDR3 has 15 residues. CDR3 DNA: TGTGCCAGCAGCAACCTCGGTTACGGTGATCAGCCCCAGCATTTT. Amino acids: CASSNLGYGDQPQHF.

This clone was seen only once. This chain uses TRBV6-5 with TRBJ2-7, with TRBD2 matching 7 bases. V lost 7 bases, J lost 2 bases, and 8 bases stayed unmatched. The CDR3 totals 14 residues. CDR1 is MNHEY, CDR2 SVGAGI, per germline. In nucleotides, the CDR3 is TGTGCCAGCACCCGGGACTATAACACCTACGAGCAGTACTTC. The encoded protein is CASTRDYNTYEQYF.

As for this clone: A junction boundary mismatches the germline segment, possibly from a read error. The chain joins TRBV27 to TRBJ1-5; 10 positions match TRBD1. Per germline, CDR1 MNHEY and CDR2 SMNVEV (reference sequence). The CDR3 extends over 13 amino acids. CDR3 in DNA: TGTGGCAGCAAGGGACAGGGGAATCAGCCCCAGCATTTT. It yields the protein CGSKGQGNQPQHF.

This chain joins TRBV4-1 and TRBJ2-1; 10 bases align to TRBD2. Germline assignment: CDR1 MGHRA and CDR2 YSYEKL. The CDR3 sequence is 16 residues long. V was pared by 0 bases and J by 9 bases, with 8 bases of the junction left unmatched. CDR3 amino acids: CASSQDRSGRAGEQFF. The CDR3 DNA is TGCGCCAGCAGCCAAGATAGGAGCGGGAGGGCCGGTGAGCAGTTCTTC.

This sequence joins TRBV19 and TRBJ2-5, with a tentative D call TRBD2 (5 bases). V was shortened by 7 bases and J by 2 bases, with 14 bases between the two germline ends. This CDR3 has 14 amino acids. Germline V gives CDR1 LNHDA, CDR2 SQIVND (reference sequence). CDR3 amino acids: CASTPSGVQETQYF. CDR3 sequence (DNA): TGTGCCAGTACACCCTCCGGGGTTCAAGAGACCCAGTACTTC. The entire variable domain, with the rest obtained from reference TRBV19 and TRBJ2-5, is as follows: DGGITQSPKYLFRKEGQNVTLSCEQNLNHDAMYWYRQDPGQGLRLIYYSQIVNDFQKGDIAEGYSVSREKKESFPLTVTSAQKNPTAFYLCASTPSGVQETQYFGPGTRLLVL.